This T cell receptor beta chain was recorded in a study of cytomegalovirus exposure and HLA in healthy donors. PCR was performed using 60 Vbeta and 13 Jbeta primers. Assay used: immunoSEQ multiplex PCR; TCRdb lists only in-frame clones, some missing. The sample gives some 54,000 clones, around 80% of which show up once; around 5.4% is in the top ten. Germline loops: CDR1 LGHNT, CDR2 FRNRAP. Trimming pared 2 bases from V and 4 bases from J, leaving 6 bases between. This CDR3 has 12 residues. Study conclusions and caveats: It emerged from a later analysis that several of the most significant clusters appeared to be linked to common viral pathogens.

As concerns this clone: Its cognate antigen is unknown.

V gene TRBV12-5 combines with J gene TRBJ2-7; D remains unclear. Sequencing used PBMCs. This clonotype originated in a male donor in good health and CMV-seronegative. In DNA, the CDR3 is TGTGCTAGTGGTTTGATTGCGTACGAGCAGTACTTC. It specifies CASGLIAYEQYF.